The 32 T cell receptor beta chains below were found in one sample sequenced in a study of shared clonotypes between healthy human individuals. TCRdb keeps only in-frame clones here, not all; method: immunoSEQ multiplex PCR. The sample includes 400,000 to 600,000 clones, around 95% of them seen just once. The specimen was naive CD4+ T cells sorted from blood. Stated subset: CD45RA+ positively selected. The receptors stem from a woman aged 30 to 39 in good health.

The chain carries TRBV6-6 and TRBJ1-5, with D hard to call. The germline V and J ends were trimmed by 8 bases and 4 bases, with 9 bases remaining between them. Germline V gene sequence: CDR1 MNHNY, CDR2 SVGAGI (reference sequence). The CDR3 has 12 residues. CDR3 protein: CASGGENQPQHF. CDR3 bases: TGTGCCAGCGGTGGGGAAAATCAGCCCCAGCATTTT.

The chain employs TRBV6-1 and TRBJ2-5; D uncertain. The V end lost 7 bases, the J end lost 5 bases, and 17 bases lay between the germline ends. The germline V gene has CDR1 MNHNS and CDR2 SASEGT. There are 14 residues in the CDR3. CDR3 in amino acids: CASKVPGSFETQYF. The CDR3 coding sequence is TGTGCCAGCAAAGTCCCGGGCTCGTTCGAGACCCAGTACTTC.

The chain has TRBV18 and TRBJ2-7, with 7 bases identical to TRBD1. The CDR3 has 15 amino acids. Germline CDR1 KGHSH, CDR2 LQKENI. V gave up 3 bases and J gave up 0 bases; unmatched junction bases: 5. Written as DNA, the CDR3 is TGTGCCAGCTCACCTTCGACAGGGAGCTCCTACGAGCAGTACTTC. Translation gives CASSPSTGSSYEQYF.

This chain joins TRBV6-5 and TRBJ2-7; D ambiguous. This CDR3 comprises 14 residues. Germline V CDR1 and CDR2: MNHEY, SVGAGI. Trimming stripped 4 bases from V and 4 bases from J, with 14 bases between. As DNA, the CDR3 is TGTGCCAGCAGTTCCCGACTGGATTCTTACGAGCAGTACTTC. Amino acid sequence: CASSSRLDSYEQYF.

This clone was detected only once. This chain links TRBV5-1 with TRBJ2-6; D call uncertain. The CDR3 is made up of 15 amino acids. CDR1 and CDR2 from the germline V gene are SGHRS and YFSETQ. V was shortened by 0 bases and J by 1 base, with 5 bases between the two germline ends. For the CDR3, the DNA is TGCGCCAGCAGCTTGGATGGGTCTGGGGCCAACGTCCTGACTTTC. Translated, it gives CASSLDGSGANVLTF.

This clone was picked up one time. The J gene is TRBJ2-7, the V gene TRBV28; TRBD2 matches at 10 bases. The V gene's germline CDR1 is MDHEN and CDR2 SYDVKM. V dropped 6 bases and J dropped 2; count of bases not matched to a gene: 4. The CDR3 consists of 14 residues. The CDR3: CASRTGTSAYEQYF. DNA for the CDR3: TGTGCCAGCAGAACCGGGACTAGCGCCTACGAGCAGTACTTC.

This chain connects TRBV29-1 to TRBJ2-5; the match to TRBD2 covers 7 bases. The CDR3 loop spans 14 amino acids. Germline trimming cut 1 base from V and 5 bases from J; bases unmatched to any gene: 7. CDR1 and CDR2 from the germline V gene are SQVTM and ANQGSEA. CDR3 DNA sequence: TGCAGCGTTGAAGCAAGCGGGACGCGGGAGACCCAGTACTTC. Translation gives CSVEASGTRETQYF.

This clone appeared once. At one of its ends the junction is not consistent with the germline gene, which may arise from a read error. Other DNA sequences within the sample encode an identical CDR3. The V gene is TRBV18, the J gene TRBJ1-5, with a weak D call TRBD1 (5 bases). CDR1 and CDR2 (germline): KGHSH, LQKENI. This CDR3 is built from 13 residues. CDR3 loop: CASSPRGDQPQHF. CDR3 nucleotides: TGTGCCAGCTCCCCACGGGGGGATCAGCCCCAGCATTTT.

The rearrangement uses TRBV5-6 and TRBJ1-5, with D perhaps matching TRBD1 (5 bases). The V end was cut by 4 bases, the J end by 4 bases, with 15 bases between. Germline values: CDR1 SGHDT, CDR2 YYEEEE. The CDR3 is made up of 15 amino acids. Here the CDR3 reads CASSVGRSLNQPQHF. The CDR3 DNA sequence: TGTGCCAGCAGCGTGGGACGGAGTTTAAATCAGCCCCAGCATTTT.

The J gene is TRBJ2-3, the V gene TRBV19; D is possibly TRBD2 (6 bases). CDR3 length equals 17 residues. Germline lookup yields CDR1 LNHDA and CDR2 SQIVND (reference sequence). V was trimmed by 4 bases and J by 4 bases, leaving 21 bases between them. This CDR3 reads CASSKVQEGPGADTQYF. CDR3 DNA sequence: TGTGCCAGTAGTAAAGTTCAGGAGGGCCCCGGTGCAGATACGCAGTATTTT.

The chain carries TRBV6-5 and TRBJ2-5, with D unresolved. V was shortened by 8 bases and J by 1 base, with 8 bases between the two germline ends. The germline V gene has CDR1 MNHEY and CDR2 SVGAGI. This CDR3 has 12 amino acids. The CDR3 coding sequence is TGTGCCAGCGGTCTCCTCCAAGAGACCCAGTACTTC. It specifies CASGLLQETQYF.

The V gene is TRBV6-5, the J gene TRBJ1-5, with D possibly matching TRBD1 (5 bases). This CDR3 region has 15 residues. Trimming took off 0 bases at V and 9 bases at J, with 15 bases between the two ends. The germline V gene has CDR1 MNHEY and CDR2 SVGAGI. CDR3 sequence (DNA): TGTGCCAGCAGTTACTCCCGTACAGGCAGAGGGCCCCAGCATTTT. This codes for CASSYSRTGRGPQHF.

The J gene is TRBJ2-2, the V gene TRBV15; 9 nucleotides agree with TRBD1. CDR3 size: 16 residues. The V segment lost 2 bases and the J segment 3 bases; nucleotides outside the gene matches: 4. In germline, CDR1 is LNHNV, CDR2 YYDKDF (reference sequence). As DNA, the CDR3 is TGTGCCACCAGCAGAAGACAGGGGGTGGACACCGGGGAGCTGTTTTTT. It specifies CATSRRQGVDTGELFF. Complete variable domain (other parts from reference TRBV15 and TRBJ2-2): DAMVIQNPRYQVTQFGKPVTLSCSQTLNHNVMYWYQQKSSQAPKLLFHYYDKDFNNEADTPDNFQSRRPNTSFCFLDIRSPGLGDTAMYLCATSRRQGVDTGELFFGEGSRLTVL.

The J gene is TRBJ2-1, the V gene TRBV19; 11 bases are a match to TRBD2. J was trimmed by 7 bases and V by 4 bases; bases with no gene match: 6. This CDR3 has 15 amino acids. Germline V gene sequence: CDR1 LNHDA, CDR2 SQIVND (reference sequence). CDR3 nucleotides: TGTGCCAGTAGTACACTAGCGGGAGTAGGAAATGAGCAGTTCTTC. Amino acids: CASSTLAGVGNEQFF.

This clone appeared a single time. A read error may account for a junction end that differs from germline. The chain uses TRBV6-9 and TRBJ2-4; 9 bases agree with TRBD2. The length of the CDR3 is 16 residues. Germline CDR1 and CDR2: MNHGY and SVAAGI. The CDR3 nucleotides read TGTGCCAGCAGTTACTCCGGCGGGAGGGATAAAAATATTCAGTACTTC. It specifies CASSYSGGRDKNIQYF.

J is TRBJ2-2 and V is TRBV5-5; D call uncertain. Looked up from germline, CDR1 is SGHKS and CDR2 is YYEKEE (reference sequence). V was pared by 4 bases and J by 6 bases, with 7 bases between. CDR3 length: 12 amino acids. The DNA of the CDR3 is TGTGCCAGCAGCCGCACCTCCGGGGAGCTGTTTTTT. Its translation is CASSRTSGELFF.

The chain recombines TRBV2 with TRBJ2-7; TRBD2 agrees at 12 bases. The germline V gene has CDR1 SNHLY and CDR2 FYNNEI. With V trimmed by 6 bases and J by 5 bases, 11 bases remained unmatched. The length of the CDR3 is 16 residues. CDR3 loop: CASRELGLAGPDEQYF. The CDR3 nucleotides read TGTGCCAGCAGGGAACTTGGACTAGCGGGACCAGACGAGCAGTACTTC.

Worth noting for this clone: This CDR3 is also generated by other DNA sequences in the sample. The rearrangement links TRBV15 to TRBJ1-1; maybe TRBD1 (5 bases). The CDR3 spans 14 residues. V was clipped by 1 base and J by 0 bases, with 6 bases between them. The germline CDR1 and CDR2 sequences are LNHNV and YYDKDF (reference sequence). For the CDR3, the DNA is TGTGCCACCAGCAGAGGGGGCTTGAACACTGAAGCTTTCTTT. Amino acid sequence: CATSRGGLNTEAFF.

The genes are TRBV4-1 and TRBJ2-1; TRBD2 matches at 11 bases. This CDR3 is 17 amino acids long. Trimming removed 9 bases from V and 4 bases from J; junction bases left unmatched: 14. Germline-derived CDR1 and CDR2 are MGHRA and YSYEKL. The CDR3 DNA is TGCGCCAGAAACCCTAACGCTAGCGGGAGGACTTACAATGAGCAGTTCTTC. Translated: CARNPNASGRTYNEQFF.

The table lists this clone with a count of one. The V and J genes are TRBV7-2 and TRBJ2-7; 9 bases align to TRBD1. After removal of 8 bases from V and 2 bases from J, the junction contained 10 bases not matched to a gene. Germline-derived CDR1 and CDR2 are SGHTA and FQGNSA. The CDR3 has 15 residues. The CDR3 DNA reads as TGTGCCAGCGGTGCCGGGACAGGGTCAACCTACGAGCAGTACTTC. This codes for CASGAGTGSTYEQYF. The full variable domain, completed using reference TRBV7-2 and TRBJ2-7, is GAGVSQSPSNKVTEKGKDVELRCDPISGHTALYWYRQSLGQGLEFLIYFQGNSAPDKSGLPSDRFSAERTGGSVSTLTIQRTQQEDSAVYLCASGAGTGSTYEQYFGPGTRLTVT.

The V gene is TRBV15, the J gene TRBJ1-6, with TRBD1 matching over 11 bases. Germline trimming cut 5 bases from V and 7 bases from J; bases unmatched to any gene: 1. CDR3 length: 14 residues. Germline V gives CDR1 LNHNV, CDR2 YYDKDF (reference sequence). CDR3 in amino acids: CATSRDRGNSPLHF. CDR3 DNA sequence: TGTGCCACCAGCCGGGACAGGGGGAATTCACCCCTCCACTTT.

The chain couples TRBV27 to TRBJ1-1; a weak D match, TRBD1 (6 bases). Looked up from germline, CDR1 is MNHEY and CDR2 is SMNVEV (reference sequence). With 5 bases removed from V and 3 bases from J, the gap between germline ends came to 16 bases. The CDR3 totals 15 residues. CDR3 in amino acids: CASSGLGGWDTEAFF. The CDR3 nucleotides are TGTGCCAGCAGTGGGCTGGGGGGCTGGGACACTGAAGCTTTCTTT.

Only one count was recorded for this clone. In nucleotides, the CDR3 is TGTGCCAGTAGTATTTCGTACACTGAAGCTTTCTTT. It specifies CASSISYTEAFF. The chain couples TRBV19 to TRBJ1-1; no clear D. V was pared by 3 bases and J by 3 bases, with 5 bases between. Germline CDR1 LNHDA, CDR2 SQIVND (reference sequence). The CDR3 has 12 residues.

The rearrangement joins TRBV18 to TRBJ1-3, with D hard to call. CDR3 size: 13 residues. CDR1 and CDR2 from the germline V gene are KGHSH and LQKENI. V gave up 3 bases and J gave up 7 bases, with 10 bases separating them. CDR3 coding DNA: TGTGCCAGCTCACCCCCCGCCTTGAACACCATATATTTT. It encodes CASSPPALNTIYF.

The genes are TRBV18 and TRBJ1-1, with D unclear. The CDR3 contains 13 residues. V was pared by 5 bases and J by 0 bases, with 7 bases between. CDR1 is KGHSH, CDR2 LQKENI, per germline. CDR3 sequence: CASSATVNTEAFF. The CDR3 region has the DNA TGTGCCAGCTCAGCCACGGTGAACACTGAAGCTTTCTTT.

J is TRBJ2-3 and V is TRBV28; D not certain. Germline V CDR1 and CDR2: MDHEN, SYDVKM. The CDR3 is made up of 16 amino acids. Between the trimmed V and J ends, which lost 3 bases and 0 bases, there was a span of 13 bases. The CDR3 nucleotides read TGTGCCAGCAGTTTGTGGACGCCTACTAGCACAGATACGCAGTATTTT. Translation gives CASSLWTPTSTDTQYF.

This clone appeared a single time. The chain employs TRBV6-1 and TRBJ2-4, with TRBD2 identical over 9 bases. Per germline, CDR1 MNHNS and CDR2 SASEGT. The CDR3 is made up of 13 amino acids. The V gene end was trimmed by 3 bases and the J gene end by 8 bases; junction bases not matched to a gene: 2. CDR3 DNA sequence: TGTGCCAGCAGTGAGGCGGGGGGGGACATTCAGTACTTC. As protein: CASSEAGGDIQYF.

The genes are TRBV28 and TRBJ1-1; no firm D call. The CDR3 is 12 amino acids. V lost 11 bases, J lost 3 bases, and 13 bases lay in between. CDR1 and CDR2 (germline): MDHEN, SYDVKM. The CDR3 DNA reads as TGTGCCTCCGGGGAGCAGGACACTGAAGCTTTCTTT. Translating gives CASGEQDTEAFF.

The CDR3 region has the DNA TGTGCCAGCACCCCCCGGGCCCTCGGCGAGCAGTACTTC. Its protein is CASTPRALGEQYF. V usage is TRBV28 and J usage is TRBJ2-7; D is ambiguous. Germline V gives CDR1 MDHEN, CDR2 SYDVKM. Trimming cost V 7 bases and J 6 bases, with 16 bases left between them. The CDR3 is 13 residues long.

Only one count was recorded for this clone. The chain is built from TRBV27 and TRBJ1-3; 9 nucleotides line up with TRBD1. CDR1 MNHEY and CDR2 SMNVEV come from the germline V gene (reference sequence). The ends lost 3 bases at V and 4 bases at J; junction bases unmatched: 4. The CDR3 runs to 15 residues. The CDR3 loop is CASSFTGGIGNTIYF. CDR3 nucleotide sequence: TGTGCCAGCAGTTTTACAGGGGGCATAGGAAACACCATATATTTT.

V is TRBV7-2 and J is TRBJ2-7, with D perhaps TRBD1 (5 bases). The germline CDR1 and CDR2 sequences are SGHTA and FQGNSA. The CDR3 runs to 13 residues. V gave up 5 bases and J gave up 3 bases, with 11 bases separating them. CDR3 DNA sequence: TGTGCCAGCAGCATGACAGCGAACTACGAGCAGTACTTC. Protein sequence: CASSMTANYEQYF.

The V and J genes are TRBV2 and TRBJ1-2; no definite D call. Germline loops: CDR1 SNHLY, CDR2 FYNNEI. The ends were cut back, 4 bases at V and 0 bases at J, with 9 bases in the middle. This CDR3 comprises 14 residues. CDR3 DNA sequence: TGTGCCAGCAGTGGGTCGGGCACTAACTATGGCTACACCTTC. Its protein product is CASSGSGTNYGYTF.